Presented here are 28 T cell receptor beta chains from one specimen sequenced in a study of blood T cell repertoires in COVID-19. Here immunoSEQ multiplex PCR was the method, and the copy in TCRdb shows in-frame clones only, minus some. The data hold 18,000 or so clones, with about 81% observed a single time. Sequenced: peripheral blood. The receptors here all came from a man between 35 and 55 years old with active or convalescent COVID-19.

The gene calls are TRBV6-5 and TRBJ1-1; D not resolved. Trimming cost V 4 bases and J 8 bases, with 17 bases left between them. CDR3 size: 14 residues. The germline gives CDR1 MNHEY, CDR2 SVGAGI. CDR3 amino acids: CASSSGRQSGEAFF. The CDR3 nucleotides are TGTGCCAGCAGTTCGGGGAGACAATCTGGGGAAGCTTTCTTT.

The chain joins TRBV6-1 to TRBJ2-2, with D possibly being TRBD2 (6 bases). The V end lost 4 bases, the J end lost 2 bases, and 14 bases lay between the germline ends. Per germline, CDR1 MNHNS and CDR2 SASEGT. This CDR3 region has 16 residues. The CDR3, as DNA: TGTGCCAGCAGTGTAGTAGCGGTTCCTAACACCGGGGAGCTGTTTTTT. It is translated as CASSVVAVPNTGELFF.

The rearrangement links TRBV7-8 to TRBJ1-5; 10 bases line up with TRBD1. Germline V CDR1 and CDR2: SGHVS, FQNEAQ. Trimming removed 5 bases from V and 4 bases from J; junction bases left unmatched: 11. The CDR3 is made up of 17 amino acids. The CDR3 DNA reads as TGTGCCAGCAGCCCGTTCGGGCCGGGACAGGGGAATCAGCCCCAGCATTTT. Amino acids: CASSPFGPGQGNQPQHF.

The chain employs TRBV7-9 and TRBJ2-2; 12 nucleotides align to TRBD1. After removal of 2 bases from V and 7 bases from J, the junction contained 8 bases not matched to a gene. The CDR3 runs to 17 residues. The germline V gene has CDR1 SEHNR and CDR2 FQNEAQ (reference sequence). In DNA form, the CDR3 reads TGTGCCAGCAGCTTATCCGGGACAGGGGGCAATGTCGGGGAGCTGTTTTTT. Translating it yields CASSLSGTGGNVGELFF.

The chain combines TRBV5-4 with TRBJ1-6, with D possibly matching TRBD1 (6 bases). The germline V gene has CDR1 SGHNT and CDR2 YYREEE (reference sequence). The CDR3 sequence is 12 residues long. V shed 5 bases and J shed 7 bases, with 7 bases lying between them. The CDR3 spells CASRDRNSPLHF. For the CDR3, the DNA is TGTGCCAGCAGGGACAGAAATTCACCCCTCCACTTT.

The chain links TRBV7-2 to TRBJ1-1; the match to TRBD1 covers 9 bases. Trimming took 4 bases from V and 4 from J; bases not matched to a gene: 7. CDR3 size: 15 residues. CDR1 and CDR2 from the germline V gene are SGHTA and FQGNSA. This CDR3 is CASSSSTGGGTEAFF. The CDR3 nucleotides read TGTGCCAGCAGCTCATCGACAGGGGGAGGCACTGAAGCTTTCTTT. The full variable domain, in which reference TRBV7-2 and TRBJ1-1 provide the parts outside the CDR3, is GAGVSQSPSNKVTEKGKDVELRCDPISGHTALYWYRQSLGQGLEFLIYFQGNSAPDKSGLPSDRFSAERTGGSVSTLTIQRTQQEDSAVYLCASSSSTGGGTEAFFGQGTRLTVV.

The gene calls are TRBV7-6 and TRBJ2-7; D may be TRBD2 (5 bases). The germline CDR1 and CDR2 sequences are SGHVS and FNYEAQ. V was cut by 3 bases and J by 0 bases, with 6 bases left in between. The CDR3 loop spans 13 amino acids. The DNA of the CDR3 is TGTGCCAGCAGCTTCGGGGTCTCCTACGAGCAGTACTTC. This codes for CASSFGVSYEQYF.

The V gene is TRBV7-9, the J gene TRBJ2-5, with 7 bases fitting TRBD1. The V gene end was trimmed by 4 bases and the J gene end by 3 bases; junction bases not matched to a gene: 5. The CDR3 extends over 14 amino acids. Looked up from germline, CDR1 is SEHNR and CDR2 is FQNEAQ (reference sequence). DNA of the CDR3: TGTGCCAGCAGCTGGGACAGAATAAAAGAGACCCAGTACTTC. Its protein product is CASSWDRIKETQYF.

The V call is TRBV3-1 (or the pseudogene TRBV3-2), the J call TRBJ1-3; D is perhaps TRBD1 (6 bases). CDR3 length: 15 residues. Trimming removed 3 bases at V and 4 bases at J, with 13 bases between. Per germline, CDR1 LGHDT and CDR2 YNNKEL (reference sequence). CDR3 in amino acids: CASSHSRGRGNTIYF. The CDR3 coding sequence is TGTGCCAGCAGCCACTCCAGGGGAAGAGGAAACACCATATATTTT.

The chain combines TRBV10-3 with TRBJ1-4, with D tentatively TRBD1 (6 bases). The CDR3 runs to 15 residues. V lost 3 bases and J 7 bases, leaving 15 bases between the germline ends. CDR1 is ENHRY, CDR2 SYGVKD, per germline. DNA for the CDR3: TGTGCCATCAGTGACTTAGGCAGGGGTAGTGAAAAACTGTTTTTT. Residues: CAISDLGRGSEKLFF.

This clone was found once. The rearrangement uses TRBV7-9 and TRBJ2-7, with TRBD1 matching over 9 bases. Trimming cost V 3 bases and J 7 bases; bases outside gene matches: 22. The CDR3 loop spans 19 amino acids. Per the germline V gene, CDR1 is SEHNR and CDR2 is FQNEAQ (reference sequence). CDR3 sequence reads: CASSFTTSSGTGFFGEQYF. In nucleotides, the CDR3 is TGTGCCAGCAGCTTCACAACGTCATCCGGGACAGGGTTCTTCGGGGAGCAGTACTTC.

This clone is termed medium-sized. The chain uses TRBV4-2 and TRBJ2-7; a weak D match, TRBD1 (6 bases). The CDR3 is 15 residues long. Germline lookup yields CDR1 LGHNA and CDR2 YNFKEQ. Trimming pared 4 bases from V and 2 bases from J, leaving 15 bases between. The CDR3 is CASSPLQTGPYEQYF. The CDR3 region has the DNA TGTGCCAGCAGCCCACTCCAGACAGGTCCCTACGAGCAGTACTTC.

The chain recombines TRBV19 with TRBJ2-7; TRBD1 might be the D (5 bases). In germline, CDR1 is LNHDA, CDR2 SQIVND (reference sequence). CDR3 length: 15 residues. V lost 1 base and J 4 bases, leaving 14 bases between the germline ends. In nucleotides, the CDR3 is TGTGCCAGTAGTATAGTTCAAGACAGTGGATACGAGCAGTACTTC. Encoded protein: CASSIVQDSGYEQYF.

V usage is TRBV3-1 (or the pseudogene TRBV3-2) and J usage is TRBJ2-7; 7 bases are shared with TRBD1. CDR3 length: 13 amino acids. The trim removed 4 bases at V and 3 bases at J, leaving 3 bases unmatched. Looked up from germline, CDR1 is LGHDT and CDR2 is YNNKEL (reference sequence). DNA for the CDR3: TGTGCCAGCAGCCGTACAGGGGTCTACGAGCAGTACTTC. It yields the protein CASSRTGVYEQYF.

The chain has TRBV3-1 (or the pseudogene TRBV3-2) and TRBJ2-3; TRBD2 might be the D (6 bases). The CDR3 has 14 amino acids. Trimming left V 3 bases short and J 2 bases short, with 9 bases between. Germline CDR1 and CDR2: LGHDT and YNNKEL (reference sequence). For the CDR3, the DNA is TGTGCCAGCAGCCAGCGGGGTTCCACAGATACGCAGTATTTT. This translates into CASSQRGSTDTQYF.

This chain uses TRBV5-1 with TRBJ2-2, with TRBD1 identical over 11 bases. Germline trimming cut 5 bases from V and 0 bases from J; bases unmatched to any gene: 12. The CDR3 has 19 amino acids. The germline gives CDR1 SGHRS, CDR2 YFSETQ. The CDR3 DNA sequence: TGCGCCAGCAGACCAACCGGGACAGGGGGAACCGCGAACACCGGGGAGCTGTTTTTT. Translated: CASRPTGTGGTANTGELFF.

The chain links TRBV2 to TRBJ2-1; 10 bases are shared with TRBD2. The V segment lost 8 bases and the J segment 2 bases; nucleotides outside the gene matches: 9. CDR1 and CDR2 from the germline V gene are SNHLY and FYNNEI. The CDR3 consists of 16 residues. CDR3 protein: CASERGGLAAYNEQFF. As DNA, the CDR3 is TGTGCCAGCGAACGGGGTGGACTAGCGGCCTACAATGAGCAGTTCTTC.

The rearrangement links TRBV18 to TRBJ1-2; 9 bases are shared with TRBD1. CDR1 and CDR2 from the germline V gene are KGHSH and LQKENI. V was pared by 0 bases and J by 14 bases, with 10 bases of the junction left unmatched. The CDR3 contains 14 residues. The DNA of the CDR3 is TGTGCCAGCTCACCACCTCAGGGACAGGGTGGAGAAACCTTC. It specifies CASSPPQGQGGETF.

A single count supports this clone. The gene calls are TRBV10-3 and TRBJ1-3; 8 positions match TRBD1. The CDR3 has 16 residues. Germline CDR1 is ENHRY and CDR2 is SYGVKD. V gave up 6 bases and J gave up 2 bases; unmatched junction bases: 9. CDR3 sequence: CAISLTGGVAGNTIYF. Here the CDR3 DNA reads TGTGCCATCAGCCTAACAGGGGGAGTCGCTGGAAACACCATATATTTT.

This chain connects TRBV29-1 to TRBJ2-7, with D tentatively TRBD2 (5 bases). V lost 5 bases to trimming and J lost 0 bases, with 8 bases between them. Germline V gives CDR1 SQVTM, CDR2 ANQGSEA. The CDR3 runs to 12 residues. Here the CDR3 reads CSVTRSSYEQYF. The CDR3 DNA follows: TGCAGCGTTACTAGAAGCTCCTACGAGCAGTACTTC.

The chain recombines TRBV2 with TRBJ2-3; perhaps TRBD1 as D (5 bases). Germline CDR1 SNHLY, CDR2 FYNNEI. Trimming cost V 5 bases and J 2 bases, with 8 bases left between them. This CDR3 spans 13 amino acids. CDR3 nucleotides: TGTGCCAGCAGTCAGGACAACACAGATACGCAGTATTTT. Translating gives CASSQDNTDTQYF.

This clone appeared once. The V and J genes are TRBV10-3 and TRBJ2-5; 9 bases line up with TRBD1. The germline V gene has CDR1 ENHRY and CDR2 SYGVKD. There are 13 residues in the CDR3. With 6 bases clipped from V and 4 bases from J, the junction kept 3 bases outside the gene matches. CDR3: CAISGTGTETQYF. The CDR3 bases are TGTGCCATCAGCGGGACAGGGACAGAGACCCAGTACTTC.

This CDR3 reads CASSQLMPESSYEQYF. CDR3 nucleotides: TGTGCCAGCAGCCAATTAATGCCAGAAAGCTCCTACGAGCAGTACTTC. The chain couples TRBV4-2 to TRBJ2-7; D not certain. The germline CDR1 and CDR2 sequences are LGHNA and YNFKEQ. There are 16 residues in the CDR3. Trimming cost V 2 bases and J 0 bases, with 14 bases left between them.

V gene TRBV11-3 combines with J gene TRBJ1-1, with 8 bases identical to TRBD1. The germline V gene encodes CDR1 SGHNT and CDR2 YENEEA. Trimming took 1 base from V and 6 from J; bases not matched to a gene: 4. This CDR3 has 14 amino acids. The CDR3 nucleotides are TGTGCCAGCAGCTTAGGGCAGGGGGCGGCTGAAGCTTTCTTT. Its protein product is CASSLGQGAAEAFF. Complete variable domain (other parts from reference TRBV11-3 and TRBJ1-1): EAGVVQSPRYKIIEKKQPVAFWCNPISGHNTLYWYLQNLGQGPELLIRYENEEAVDDSQLPKDRFSAERLKGVDSTLKIQPAELGDSAVYLCASSLGQGAAEAFFGQGTRLTVV.

This clone is a singleton in its sample. The V and J genes are TRBV6-6 and TRBJ1-2; the match to TRBD1 covers 9 bases. Germline loops: CDR1 MNHNY, CDR2 SVGAGI (reference sequence). The CDR3 has 14 amino acids. The V gene end was trimmed by 4 bases and the J gene end by 5 bases; junction bases not matched to a gene: 5. The CDR3 sequence is CASSLGGQGYGYTF. The CDR3 region has the DNA TGTGCCAGCAGTTTGGGCGGACAGGGGTATGGCTACACCTTC.

The CDR3 loop reads CASSPGTGNTEAFF. As DNA, the CDR3 is TGCGCCAGCAGCCCCGGGACAGGGAACACTGAAGCTTTCTTT. V is TRBV5-1 and J is TRBJ1-1; 8 nucleotides match TRBD1. CDR1 and CDR2 (germline): SGHRS, YFSETQ. Germline trimming cut 4 bases from V and 1 base from J; bases unmatched to any gene: 3. The CDR3 sequence is 14 residues long.

J is TRBJ1-2 and V is TRBV11-2; D may be TRBD1 (6 bases). Deletions cut 5 bases from V and 5 bases from J, with 18 bases between. The CDR3 is 15 amino acids. Germline CDR1 and CDR2: SGHAT and FQNNGV. The CDR3 nucleotides are TGTGCCAGCAGCCTTGGACCGAGTAGGGGGTATGGCTACACCTTC. Translated, it gives CASSLGPSRGYGYTF.

CDR3 nucleotides: TGTGCCAGCAGCAGCGGGGCAACAGATACGCAGTATTTT. Translation: CASSSGATDTQYF. The gene calls are TRBV3-1 (or the pseudogene TRBV3-2) and TRBJ2-3; 7 nucleotides match TRBD2. Trimming removed 5 bases from V and 3 bases from J; junction bases left unmatched: 2. The CDR3 sequence is 13 residues long. CDR1 LGHDT and CDR2 YNNKEL come from the germline V gene (reference sequence).